A selection of T cell receptor beta chains follows, all from one sample in a study of blood T cell repertoires in COVID-19. Profiling relied on immunoSEQ multiplex PCR, and the TCRdb table lists in-frame clones only, not all of them. The table lists some 150,000 clones, approximately 73% of them singletons. The sequencing input was peripheral blood. These receptor sequences come from a man in his 60s with acute or convalescent COVID-19. Each CDR3 is given with its conserved first and last residue.

j_call cdr3_length v_call cdr3_aa
TRBJ2-1 15 TRBV19 CASSRRTSDYNEQFF
TRBJ2-3 16 TRBV13 CASSSPGGANADTQYF
TRBJ1-4 15 TRBV5-1 CASSSLGTGEEKLFF
TRBJ2-1 14 TRBV10-1 CASSRTSSYNEQFF
TRBJ2-7 15 TRBV6-5 CASSYTLARGYEQYF
TRBJ1-1 13 TRBV7-7 CASSPLAGGEAFF
TRBJ2-6 18 TRBV5-8 CASSLFAGGTSGANVLTF
TRBJ2-1 14 TRBV5-1 CASSLGGSYNEQFF
TRBJ1-1 14 TRBV11-3 CASSSHSGNTEAFF
TRBJ2-7 13 TRBV29-1 CSVKGLAGSEQYF
TRBJ2-1 14 TRBV6-5 CASSSGGRAYEQFF
TRBJ2-1 17 TRBV5-6 CASSLAGELAGVVEQFF
TRBJ2-1 12 TRBV6-5 CASSYPSDEQFF
TRBJ2-3 14 TRBV2 CASSVGVRTDTQYF
TRBJ2-6 14 TRBV29-1 CSVPQGSGANVLTF
TRBJ1-5 14 TRBV11-2 CASSLGHENQPQHF
TRBJ2-7 19 TRBV5-6 CASSSGTPLSGLDLYEQYF
TRBJ2-4 13 TRBV6-5 CASSPAGKNIQYF
TRBJ2-1 17 TRBV4-1 CASSQDVREAAYNEQFF
TRBJ2-7 13 TRBV5-6 CASTTFSSYEQYF
TRBJ2-1 15 TRBV5-4 CASSPDRGSYNEQFF
TRBJ1-3 17 TRBV5-1 CASSGPGTLTSGNTIYF
TRBJ1-5 12 TRBV28 CASSSPYPAQHF
TRBJ2-7 13 TRBV24-1 CATSDPRQNEQYF
TRBJ2-3 15 TRBV5-4 CASSTGVIGTDTQYF
TRBJ1-2 13 TRBV7-8 CASSQTGKYGYTF
TRBJ1-5 14 TRBV18 CASSPGNTLQPQHF
TRBJ2-6 15 TRBV6-5 CASTPEGTGANVLTF
TRBJ2-2 16 TRBV7-8 CASSQDRGANTGELFF
TRBJ2-6 19 TRBV4-2 CASSQDLLAGLSGANVLTF
TRBJ2-3 14 TRBV5-1 CASSWGENTDTQYF
TRBJ2-7 13 TRBV6-5 CASSWRQGYEQYF
TRBJ2-2 14 TRBV19 CASKGADTTGELFF
TRBJ2-2 12 TRBV12-3/TRBV12-4 CGSTENTGELFF
TRBJ2-7 15 TRBV5-1 CASSLSVGGSYEQYF
TRBJ1-2 13 TRBV6-5 CASGKTGGYGYTF
TRBJ2-3 19 TRBV6-1 CASSEMKRSHGSSTDTQYF
TRBJ1-1 15 TRBV2 CASRGTGGAYTEAFF
TRBJ1-5 16 TRBV4-1 CASSLGGAGKNQPQHF
TRBJ1-1 17 TRBV4-1 CASSQTRQGVRRTEAFF
TRBJ2-3 16 TRBV6-5 CASSSYERGSTDTQYF
TRBJ1-2 10 TRBV27 CASNASGYTF
TRBJ2-1 14 TRBV28 CASSFSRAYNEQFF
TRBJ2-3 16 TRBV21-1 CASSKARQGKADTQYF
TRBJ2-7 11 TRBV6-5 CASFSNYEQYF